This record covers a single TCR beta chain. Its antigen is not identified. These data belong to a study of T cell responses to AZD1222 COVID-19 vaccine. The CDR3 loop spans 12 amino acids. Deletions cut 5 bases from V and 5 bases from J, with 8 bases between. Looked up from germline, CDR1 is SGHRS and CDR2 is YFSETQ. Produced via immunoSEQ multiplex PCR; TCRdb's table is partial and in-frame only. The sample carries around 120,000 clones, around nine tenths recorded once. Overall study findings and caveats: Only a handful of AZD1222 recipients, six or seven in all, had baseline seropositivity. It should be noted that donors were predominantly white British and more often female, and clonal diversity was possibly underestimated. Reports say nearly half of spike-specific TCRs go after unmutated variant regions. Regions 160-218 and 743-854 held dominance among vaccine-associated CD4 TCRs, which spanned spike.

The chain links TRBV5-1 to TRBJ2-1; D is undetermined. Sequenced here: peripheral blood, sampled on day 0 of AZD1222 vaccination. The source is an adult in good health. CDR3 nucleotide sequence: TGCGCCAGCAGACCCCCCGACAATGAGCAGTTCTTC. It translates to CASRPPDNEQFF.